The 23 T cell receptor beta chains below all came from one sample that was sequenced in a study of beta chain features in type 1 diabetes. As every portion of the isolated RNA was reverse transcribed, the sequencing read expressed TCRB transcripts. Generated by immunoSEQ multiplex PCR, the TCRdb table keeps only in-frame clones and is missing some. The sample includes around 240,000 clones, about 9.3% seen only once; the top ten take 0.034%. The material sequenced was naive CD4+ T cells from blood. These receptor sequences come from a woman in her late teens or twenties in good health.

This clone came up a few times. This chain's CDR3 is CASRTGTYGYTF. CDR3 DNA sequence: TGTGCCAGCAGGACAGGTACCTATGGCTACACCTTC. The chain employs TRBV25-1 and TRBJ1-2; D perhaps matches TRBD1 (6 bases). V shed 6 bases and J shed 4 bases, with 9 bases lying between them. This CDR3 has 12 amino acids. CDR1 MGHDK and CDR2 SYGVNS come from the germline V gene.

The J gene is TRBJ2-3, the V gene TRBV7-2, with D perhaps TRBD2 (5 bases). Looked up from germline, CDR1 is SGHTA and CDR2 is FQGNSA. The CDR3 loop spans 15 amino acids. V was pared by 1 base and J by 2 bases, with 10 bases between. CDR3 DNA: TGTGCCAGCAGCTTAGTGTGGCGGGTCACAGATACGCAGTATTTT. This sequence encodes CASSLVWRVTDTQYF. Filled out from reference TRBV7-2 and TRBJ2-3, the complete variable domain reads GAGVSQSPSNKVTEKGKDVELRCDPISGHTALYWYRQSLGQGLEFLIYFQGNSAPDKSGLPSDRFSAERTGGSVSTLTIQRTQQEDSAVYLCASSLVWRVTDTQYFGPGTRLTVL.

This clone was observed a handful of times. The rearrangement uses TRBV5-4 and TRBJ1-2, with 8 bases identical to TRBD1. The germline CDR1 and CDR2 sequences are SGHNT and YYREEE (reference sequence). V lost 4 bases and J lost 6; bases outside the gene matches: 11. CDR3 length: 15 amino acids. In DNA, the CDR3 is TGTGCCAGCAGCACAACTCAGGGGGCGCGGGATGGCTACACCTTC. It encodes CASSTTQGARDGYTF.

Only a few counts were recorded for this clone. The gene calls are TRBV29-1 and TRBJ1-2, with D maybe TRBD1 (5 bases). With 4 bases removed from V and 8 bases from J, the gap between germline ends came to 14 bases. Germline V lookup: CDR1 SQVTM, CDR2 ANQGSEA. This CDR3 is built from 12 residues. The DNA of the CDR3 is TGCAGCGTTGCCCGGTGGCAGGGCGGCTACACCTTC. Translated: CSVARWQGGYTF.

CDR3 region: CASRDDRGSDTQYF. The CDR3 DNA is TGTGCCAGTAGGGACGACAGGGGTTCAGATACGCAGTATTTT. The chain has TRBV19 and TRBJ2-3, with 8 bases aligning to TRBD1. V trimming: 6 bases; J trimming: 4 bases; junction bases outside the gene matches: 6. Germline CDR1 reads LNHDA; CDR2 reads SQIVND (reference sequence). This CDR3 region has 14 residues.

The J gene is TRBJ2-1, the V gene TRBV6-5; no clear D gene. The CDR3 has 11 amino acids. The V end lost 8 bases, the J end lost 7 bases, and 9 bases lay between the germline ends. CDR1 is MNHEY and CDR2 is SVGAGI in the germline V gene. The DNA of the CDR3 is TGTGCCAGCCCCCCCCCAAATGAGCAGTTCTTC. Amino acids: CASPPPNEQFF.

This clone was observed a handful of times. V gene TRBV4-1 combines with J gene TRBJ2-5; TRBD2 aligns across 13 bases. CDR1 MGHRA and CDR2 YSYEKL come from the germline V gene. Trimming at V came to 0 bases and at J to 4 bases, leaving 5 bases not matched to a gene. CDR3 length equals 17 residues. The chain's CDR3 is CASSQDRGLAGRETQYF. The CDR3 DNA reads TGCGCCAGCAGCCAAGATCGGGGACTAGCGGGAAGAGAGACCCAGTACTTC.

This clone was seen only a few times. The gene calls are TRBV5-1 and TRBJ2-5; 9 positions match TRBD1. V was pared by 5 bases and J by 3 bases, with 8 bases of the junction left unmatched. The CDR3 sequence is 15 residues long. Germline assignment: CDR1 SGHRS and CDR2 YFSETQ. Written as DNA, the CDR3 is TGCGCCAGCAGACCCCCGGGACAGGGAAAAGAGACCCAGTACTTC. Protein product: CASRPPGQGKETQYF.

This clone has only a few counts. The chain has TRBV5-1 and TRBJ2-3, with 8 bases lining up with TRBD2. Unmatched junction bases numbered 6, after V lost 0 bases and J lost 0 bases. CDR3 size: 17 residues. Germline V gene sequence: CDR1 SGHRS, CDR2 YFSETQ. In DNA, the CDR3 is TGCGCCAGCAGCTTGGATAATAGCGGGATCAGCACAGATACGCAGTATTTT. It translates to CASSLDNSGISTDTQYF.

This clone was counted between two and nine times. The chain is built from TRBV15 and TRBJ1-1; a weak D match, TRBD1 (5 bases). Trimming removed 0 bases at V and 1 base at J, with 9 bases between. There are 15 residues in the CDR3. Germline loops: CDR1 LNHNV, CDR2 YYDKDF (reference sequence). The CDR3 bases are TGTGCCACCAGCAGAGATCCCGGGGGGAACACTGAAGCTTTCTTT. Translating gives CATSRDPGGNTEAFF.

This clone has a handful of counts. The CDR3 DNA reads as TGTGCCAGCAGACTAGCGGGGGCTGGAAACACCATATATTTT. Its protein product is CASRLAGAGNTIYF. The chain combines TRBV2 with TRBJ1-3; maybe TRBD1 (5 bases). Trimming cost V 6 bases and J 2 bases, with 11 bases left between them. From germline, CDR1 is SNHLY and CDR2 FYNNEI. CDR3 length equals 14 residues.

This clone was seen a handful of times. This rearrangement joins TRBV19 to TRBJ1-5; no clear D. Looked up from germline, CDR1 is LNHDA and CDR2 is SQIVND (reference sequence). V lost 1 base, J lost 0 bases, and 10 bases lay in between. The CDR3 sequence is 16 residues long. Written as DNA, the CDR3 is TGTGCCAGTAGTATAGTGCGAGGAGATAGCAATCAGCCCCAGCATTTT. Translating gives CASSIVRGDSNQPQHF.

The chain is built from TRBV9 and TRBJ2-1; 7 bases agree with TRBD1. Germline CDR1 and CDR2: SGDLS and YYNGEE. The CDR3 length is 18 residues. The V gene end was trimmed by 0 bases and the J gene end by 4 bases; junction bases not matched to a gene: 13. CDR3 loop: CASSVGIGLGQIYNEQFF. CDR3 nucleotides: TGTGCCAGCAGCGTAGGTATTGGGTTGGGACAGATTTACAATGAGCAGTTCTTC.

This sequence joins TRBV2 and TRBJ1-5; no clear D gene. The germline V gene encodes CDR1 SNHLY and CDR2 FYNNEI. This CDR3 is 16 amino acids long. Trimming took off 5 bases at V and 0 bases at J, with 14 bases between the two ends. As DNA, the CDR3 is TGTGCCAGCAGTTATTTTGGTGGGAGTAGCAATCAGCCCCAGCATTTT. Its translation: CASSYFGGSSNQPQHF.

The gene calls are TRBV18 and TRBJ1-1, with D maybe TRBD1 (6 bases). The length of the CDR3 is 15 residues. Trimming pared 6 bases from V and 3 bases from J, leaving 17 bases between. In germline, CDR1 is KGHSH, CDR2 LQKENI. This CDR3 is CASSPHRDVDTEAFF. DNA for the CDR3: TGTGCCAGCTCCCCTCACAGGGATGTGGACACTGAAGCTTTCTTT.

This clone was seen a few times. This sequence joins TRBV6-1 and TRBJ1-2, with D unclear. The CDR3 consists of 14 residues. Germline V lookup: CDR1 MNHNS, CDR2 SASEGT. V lost 3 bases and J 8 bases, leaving 16 bases between the germline ends. The CDR3 spells CASSEVFRAGGYTF. The CDR3 DNA reads TGTGCCAGCAGTGAGGTTTTTCGAGCGGGGGGCTACACCTTC.

This clone was observed a handful of times. The rearrangement uses TRBV19 and TRBJ1-5, with TRBD1 identical over 7 bases. J gave up 2 bases and V 7 bases, and 2 bases lay outside the gene matches. This CDR3 contains 13 residues. Germline lookup yields CDR1 LNHDA and CDR2 SQIVND (reference sequence). The CDR3 DNA reads TGTGCCAGTACCGACAGGGGCAATCAGCCCCAGCATTTT. Translation gives CASTDRGNQPQHF.

This clone has a handful of counts. V gene TRBV18 combines with J gene TRBJ2-3; D possibly corresponds to TRBD2 (6 bases). V was cut by 2 bases and J by 4 bases, with 16 bases left in between. Germline V CDR1 and CDR2: KGHSH, LQKENI. CDR3 length: 16 residues. The CDR3 DNA is TGTGCCAGCTCACCAACGAAGGACGGGGAGGCAGATACGCAGTATTTT. Its translation is CASSPTKDGEADTQYF.

This clone has just a few counts. One end of the junction fails to match germline, which may point to a read error. The chain couples TRBV7-7 to TRBJ2-5, with 8 nucleotides matching TRBD2. From germline, CDR1 is SSHAT and CDR2 FNYEAQ (reference sequence). This CDR3 has 17 residues. CDR3 in DNA: TGTGCTAGCAGCCCCCACGGAAGAGGAGCGGGGGCAGAGACCCAGTACTTC. It translates to CASSPHGRGAGAETQYF.

This clone occurred a few times. The chain joins TRBV11-3 to TRBJ2-2; D unresolved. V lost 5 bases and J lost 4, with 8 bases in between. Per the germline V gene, CDR1 is SGHNT and CDR2 is YENEEA. The CDR3 loop spans 13 amino acids. The CDR3 nucleotides are TGTGCCAGCAGCCCAGGAATCACCGGGGAGCTGTTTTTT. This codes for CASSPGITGELFF.

In this sample, this clone turned up a few times. The chain recombines TRBV30 with TRBJ2-7, with D possibly being TRBD1 (6 bases). This CDR3 has 12 residues. Deletions cut 2 bases from V and 2 bases from J, with 7 bases between. Germline assignment: CDR1 GTSNPN and CDR2 SVGIG (reference sequence). DNA for the CDR3: TGTGCCTGGAGTCCAGGGGCCTACGAGCAGTACTTC. Its protein is CAWSPGAYEQYF. The whole variable domain, remainder taken from reference TRBV30 and TRBJ2-7, is SQTIHQWPATLVQPVGSPLSLECTVEGTSNPNLYWYRQAAGRGLQLLFYSVGIGQISSEVPQNLSASRPQDRQFILSSKKLLLSDSGFYLCAWSPGAYEQYFGPGTRLTVT.

The sample holds a few counts of this clone. The genes are TRBV18 and TRBJ2-5, with 8 positions matching TRBD2. CDR1 and CDR2 (germline): KGHSH, LQKENI. This CDR3 comprises 15 residues. Losses at the gene ends were 2 bases for V and 2 bases for J; bases not matched to a gene: 4. CDR3 bases: TGTGCCAGCTCACCAGCGGGACTAGAGCAAGAGACCCAGTACTTC. As protein: CASSPAGLEQETQYF.

This clone was picked up a small number of times. The chain is built from TRBV4-1 and TRBJ1-1; TRBD1 agrees at 8 bases. CDR3 length equals 15 residues. V was clipped by 3 bases and J by 6 bases; unmatched bases: 9. CDR1 is MGHRA and CDR2 is YSYEKL in the germline V gene. CDR3 region: CASSHSTGVVAEAFF. The CDR3 DNA reads as TGCGCCAGCAGCCACTCGACAGGGGTGGTTGCTGAAGCTTTCTTT.